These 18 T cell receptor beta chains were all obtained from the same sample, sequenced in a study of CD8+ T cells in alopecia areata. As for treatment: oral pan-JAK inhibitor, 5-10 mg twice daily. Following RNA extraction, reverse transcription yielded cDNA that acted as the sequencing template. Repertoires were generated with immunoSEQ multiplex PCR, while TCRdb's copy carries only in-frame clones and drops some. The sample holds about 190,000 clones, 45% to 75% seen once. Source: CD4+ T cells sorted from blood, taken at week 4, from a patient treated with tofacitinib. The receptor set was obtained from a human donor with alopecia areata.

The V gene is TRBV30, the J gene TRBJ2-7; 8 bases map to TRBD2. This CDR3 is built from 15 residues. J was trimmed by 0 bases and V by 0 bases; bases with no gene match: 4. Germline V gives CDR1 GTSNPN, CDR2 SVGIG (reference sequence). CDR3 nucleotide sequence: TGTGCCTGGAGTGTCGGGGGGGCCGACTCCTACGAGCAGTACTTC. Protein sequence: CAWSVGGADSYEQYF.

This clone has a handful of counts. Written as DNA, the CDR3 is TGTGCCAGCAGAGAGTGGCGGATCCAAGAGACCCAGTACTTC. Translation: CASREWRIQETQYF. The chain links TRBV28 to TRBJ2-5; no clear D gene. CDR3 length: 14 residues. Trimming shortened V by 6 bases and J by 1 base, and 12 bases separated the two germline ends. Germline V gene lookup returns CDR1 MDHEN and CDR2 SYDVKM.

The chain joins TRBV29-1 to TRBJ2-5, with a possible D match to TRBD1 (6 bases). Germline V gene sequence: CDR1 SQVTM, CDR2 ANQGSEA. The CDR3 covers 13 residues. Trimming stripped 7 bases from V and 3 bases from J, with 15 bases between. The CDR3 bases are TGCAGCGCCGGGCGTAACAGGGAAGAGACCCAGTACTTC. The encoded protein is CSAGRNREETQYF.

The CDR3 sequence: CATSRDSPGTGENIQYF. The CDR3, as DNA: TGTGCCACCAGCAGAGACTCCCCCGGGACAGGGGAAAACATTCAGTACTTC. V and J are TRBV15 and TRBJ2-4; 10 bases fit TRBD1. Per germline, CDR1 LNHNV and CDR2 YYDKDF (reference sequence). Trimming took 0 bases from V and 5 from J; bases not matched to a gene: 7. This CDR3 has 17 residues.

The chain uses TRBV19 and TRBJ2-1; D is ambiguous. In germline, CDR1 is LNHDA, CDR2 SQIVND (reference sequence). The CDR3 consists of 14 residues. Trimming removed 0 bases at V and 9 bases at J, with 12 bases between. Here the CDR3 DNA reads TGTGCCAGTAGTATAGAGTTGGCTTCGAGTGAGCAGTTCTTC. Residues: CASSIELASSEQFF.

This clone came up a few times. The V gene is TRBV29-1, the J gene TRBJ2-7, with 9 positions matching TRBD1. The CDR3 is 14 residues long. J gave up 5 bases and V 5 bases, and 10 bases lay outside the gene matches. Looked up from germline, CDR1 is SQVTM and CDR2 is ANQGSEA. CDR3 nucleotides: TGCAGCGTTTCATCGGGACAGGGAATTCACGAGCAGTACTTC. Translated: CSVSSGQGIHEQYF.

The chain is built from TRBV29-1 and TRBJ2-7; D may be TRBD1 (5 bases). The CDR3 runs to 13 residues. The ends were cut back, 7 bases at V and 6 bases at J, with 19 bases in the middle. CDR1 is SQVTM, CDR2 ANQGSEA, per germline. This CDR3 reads CSARLRGSGEQYF. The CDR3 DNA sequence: TGCAGCGCGAGACTTAGGGGATCAGGCGAGCAGTACTTC.

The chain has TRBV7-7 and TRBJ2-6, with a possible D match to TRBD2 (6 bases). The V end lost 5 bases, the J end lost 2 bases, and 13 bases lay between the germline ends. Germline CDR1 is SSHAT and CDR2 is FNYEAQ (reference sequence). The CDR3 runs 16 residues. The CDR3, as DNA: TGTGCCAGCAGCCTCGGGGGAGGAGCTGGGGCCAACGTCCTGACTTTC. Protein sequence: CASSLGGGAGANVLTF. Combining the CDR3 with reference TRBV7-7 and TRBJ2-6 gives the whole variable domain GAGVSQSPRYKVTKRGQDVTLRCDPISSHATLYWYQQALGQGPEFLTYFNYEAQPDKSGLPSDRFSAERPEGSISTLTIQRTEQRDSAMYRCASSLGGGAGANVLTFGAGSRLTVL.

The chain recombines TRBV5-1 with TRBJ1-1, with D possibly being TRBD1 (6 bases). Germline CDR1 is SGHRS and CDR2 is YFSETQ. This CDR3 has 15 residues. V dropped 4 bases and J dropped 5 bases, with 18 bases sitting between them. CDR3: CASSPSSGGATEAFF. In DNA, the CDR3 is TGCGCCAGCAGCCCGTCCTCGGGGGGGGCGACTGAAGCTTTCTTT. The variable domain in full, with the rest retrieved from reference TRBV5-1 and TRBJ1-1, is KAGVTQTPRYLIKTRGQQVTLSCSPISGHRSVSWYQQTPGQGLQFLFEYFSETQRNKGNFPGRFSGRQFSNSRSEMNVSTLELGDSALYLCASSPSSGGATEAFFGQGTRLTVV.

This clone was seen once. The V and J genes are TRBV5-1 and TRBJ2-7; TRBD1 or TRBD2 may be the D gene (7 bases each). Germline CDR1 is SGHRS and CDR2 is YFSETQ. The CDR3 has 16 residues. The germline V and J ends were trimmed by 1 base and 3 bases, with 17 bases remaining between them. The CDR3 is CASSLFPAGGDYEQYF. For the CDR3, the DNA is TGCGCCAGCAGCTTGTTCCCGGCAGGGGGGGACTACGAGCAGTACTTC. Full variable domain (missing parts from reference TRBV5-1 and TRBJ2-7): KAGVTQTPRYLIKTRGQQVTLSCSPISGHRSVSWYQQTPGQGLQFLFEYFSETQRNKGNFPGRFSGRQFSNSRSEMNVSTLELGDSALYLCASSLFPAGGDYEQYFGPGTRLTVT.

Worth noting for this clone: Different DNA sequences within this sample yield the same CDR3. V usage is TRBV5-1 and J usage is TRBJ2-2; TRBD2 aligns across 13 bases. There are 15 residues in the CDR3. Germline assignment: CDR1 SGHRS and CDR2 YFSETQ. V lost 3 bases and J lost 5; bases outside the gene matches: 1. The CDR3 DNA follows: TGCGCCAGCAGCTCACTAGCGGGAGGGACCGGGGAGCTGTTTTTT. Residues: CASSSLAGGTGELFF. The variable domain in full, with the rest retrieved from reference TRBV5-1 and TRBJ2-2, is KAGVTQTPRYLIKTRGQQVTLSCSPISGHRSVSWYQQTPGQGLQFLFEYFSETQRNKGNFPGRFSGRQFSNSRSEMNVSTLELGDSALYLCASSSLAGGTGELFFGEGSRLTVL.

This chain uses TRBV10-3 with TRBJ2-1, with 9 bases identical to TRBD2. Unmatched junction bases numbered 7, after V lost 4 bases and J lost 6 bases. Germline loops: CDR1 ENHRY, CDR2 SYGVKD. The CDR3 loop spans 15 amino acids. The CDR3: CAISVGGRAVNEQFF. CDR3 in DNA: TGTGCCATCAGTGTGGGCGGGAGGGCCGTCAATGAGCAGTTCTTC.

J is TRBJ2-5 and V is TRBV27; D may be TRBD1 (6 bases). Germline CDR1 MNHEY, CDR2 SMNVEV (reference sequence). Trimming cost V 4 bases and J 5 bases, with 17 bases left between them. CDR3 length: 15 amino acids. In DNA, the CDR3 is TGTGCCAGCAGTTCCCCCAGGGGACCTCGGGAGACCCAGTACTTC. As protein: CASSSPRGPRETQYF.

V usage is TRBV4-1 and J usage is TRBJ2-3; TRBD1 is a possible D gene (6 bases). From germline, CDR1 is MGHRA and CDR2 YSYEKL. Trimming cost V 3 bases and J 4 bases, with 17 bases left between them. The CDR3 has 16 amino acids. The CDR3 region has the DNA TGCGCCAGCAGCCAGGTGCCCGGGACATCGGCAGATACGCAGTATTTT. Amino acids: CASSQVPGTSADTQYF.

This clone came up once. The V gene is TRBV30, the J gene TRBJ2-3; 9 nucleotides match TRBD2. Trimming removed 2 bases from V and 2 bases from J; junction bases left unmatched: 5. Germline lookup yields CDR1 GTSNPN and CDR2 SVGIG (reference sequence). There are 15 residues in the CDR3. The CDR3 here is CAWSTTSGYTDTQYF. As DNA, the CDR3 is TGTGCCTGGAGTACGACTAGCGGATACACAGATACGCAGTATTTT.

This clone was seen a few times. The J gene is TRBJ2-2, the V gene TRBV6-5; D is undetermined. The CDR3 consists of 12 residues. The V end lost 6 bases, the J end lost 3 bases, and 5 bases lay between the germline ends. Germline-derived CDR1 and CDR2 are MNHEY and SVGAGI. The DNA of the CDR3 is TGTGCCAGCAGACTTCACACCGGGGAGCTGTTTTTT. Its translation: CASRLHTGELFF.

The CDR3 DNA is TGTGCCTGGAGGACAATCATTGGCAGGAGCCTTTTAACTTCTGGCTACACCTTC. It is translated as CAWRTIIGRSLLTSGYTF. The chain employs TRBV30 and TRBJ1-2; D call uncertain. The CDR3 runs to 18 residues. V shed 3 bases and J shed 7 bases, with 30 bases lying between them. Per germline, CDR1 GTSNPN and CDR2 SVGIG (reference sequence).

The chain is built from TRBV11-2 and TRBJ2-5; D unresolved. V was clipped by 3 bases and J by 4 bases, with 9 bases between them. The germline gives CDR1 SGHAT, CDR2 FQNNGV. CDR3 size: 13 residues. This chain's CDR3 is CASSFGTLETQYF. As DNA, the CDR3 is TGTGCCAGCAGCTTTGGCACCCTAGAGACCCAGTACTTC.